The clone carrying this TCR beta chain has a single count. The sample belongs to a study of blood T cell repertoires in COVID-19. Trimming stripped 5 bases from V and 0 bases from J, with 14 bases between. This CDR3 has 15 amino acids. From germline, CDR1 is MNHEY and CDR2 SVGAGI. Data came from immunoSEQ multiplex PCR; TCRdb stores just in-frame clones and leaves some out. The sample shows about 190,000 clones, around 84% of them seen only once. The V and J genes are TRBV6-5 and TRBJ2-7, with D possibly TRBD1 on 6 matching bases. The source is a human donor in a cohort sampled during active COVID-19. Sequenced input: peripheral blood. CDR3 loop: CASSKNRESSYEQYF. The CDR3, as DNA: TGTGCCAGCAGTAAAAACAGGGAGAGCTCCTACGAGCAGTACTTC.